This T cell receptor beta chain emerged from a study of control samples from healthy donors and cancer patients. Method: immunoSEQ multiplex PCR; TCRdb's copy keeps in-frame clones and lacks some. The sample lists about 94,000 clones, about nine tenths occurring once. This TCR was sampled from a young woman in good health. Material: blood.

In nucleotides, the CDR3 is TGTGCCAGCAGCTTGCCGGACAGCTACACTGAAGCTTTCTTT. Translated: CASSLPDSYTEAFF. The genes are TRBV5-6 and TRBJ1-1; TRBD1 is a possible D gene (6 bases). The CDR3 contains 14 residues. The germline V and J ends were trimmed by 1 base and 3 bases, with 10 bases remaining between them. Per germline, CDR1 SGHDT and CDR2 YYEEEE.